The entry below gives a single T cell receptor (beta chain) sequence along with its context. Its target is not known. These data belong to a study of siplizumab effects on memory and regulatory T cells. Study-level background: Siplizumab-treated (around 1.1 ug/mL) and drug-free mixed lymphocyte reactions were paired. Study outcomes and limitations: Memory T cells appeared less diverse than naive cells, which seemed to contribute substantially to alloresponse. Whether the proliferating Tregs (from siplizumab cultures) were suppressive was not confirmed. It was not possible to assign a naive or memory phenotype to roughly 80-97% of proliferating CD4+ or CD8+ clones.

Sequencing used immunoSEQ multiplex PCR; TCRdb keeps in-frame clones, though not all of them. The sample carries about 14,000 clones, approximately 49% recorded once. The mixed lymphocyte reaction cells were grown together in coculture at 37°C for about six days. This CDR3 is 13 amino acids long. From germline, CDR1 is MNHNY and CDR2 SVGAGI (reference sequence). V was trimmed by 6 bases and J by 5 bases, leaving 13 bases between them. The chain couples TRBV6-6 to TRBJ1-1; D gene unclear. This TCR came from a human donor in good health; the cells came from an allogeneic mixed lymphocyte reaction. Material: CFSE-low (dividing) CD4+ T cells sorted from an allogeneic mixed lymphocyte reaction. CDR3 sequence (DNA): TGTGCCAGCAGGTACGACGGAACTACTGAAGCTTTCTTT. Translation gives CASRYDGTTEAFF.